These 8 T cell receptor beta chains share one sample of origin, sequenced in a study of cytomegalovirus exposure and HLA in healthy donors. The PCR ran on 60 Vbeta and 13 Jbeta primers. Here immunoSEQ multiplex PCR was the method, and the copy in TCRdb shows in-frame clones only, minus some. The sample has under 200,000 clones, more than 70% seen once. Material for sequencing was PBMCs. The receptors come from a boy aged 2-9 years in good health and CMV-seronegative.

This chain uses TRBV18 with TRBJ2-7, with 8 bases fitting TRBD2. CDR3 size: 16 residues. Germline trimming cut 6 bases from V and 1 base from J; bases unmatched to any gene: 11. Germline V gene data show CDR1 as KGHSH and CDR2 as LQKENI. The CDR3: CASSLGKSGSSYEQYF. CDR3 bases: TGTGCCAGCTCTTTGGGGAAAAGCGGGAGTTCCTACGAGCAGTACTTC.

The rearrangement links TRBV28 to TRBJ1-5; D is possibly TRBD1 (5 bases). This CDR3 contains 16 residues. Germline V lookup: CDR1 MDHEN, CDR2 SYDVKM. Trimming cost V 6 bases and J 8 bases, with 23 bases left between them. The CDR3, as DNA: TGTGCCAGCAGCACGCTTGGGGGGACTGAGGTAGAGCCCCAGCATTTT. It codes for CASSTLGGTEVEPQHF.

The chain employs TRBV27 and TRBJ1-1, with D hard to call. Germline V gene sequence: CDR1 MNHEY, CDR2 SMNVEV (reference sequence). This CDR3 has 15 residues. Trimming left V 7 bases short and J 0 bases short, with 15 bases between. The CDR3 loop reads CASTLDPSVNTEAFF. For the CDR3, the DNA is TGTGCCAGCACCCTCGACCCGAGCGTGAACACTGAAGCTTTCTTT.

J is TRBJ1-2 and V is TRBV10-3, with 7 bases lining up with TRBD1. Per the germline V gene, CDR1 is ENHRY and CDR2 is SYGVKD. The CDR3 covers 13 residues. V was clipped by 6 bases and J by 4 bases; unmatched bases: 5. The CDR3 sequence: CAIRDRVIYGYTF. CDR3 coding DNA: TGTGCCATCAGAGACAGGGTAATCTATGGCTACACCTTC.

This chain uses TRBV30 with TRBJ2-1; maybe TRBD2 (5 bases). V shed 1 base and J shed 6 bases, with 10 bases lying between them. This CDR3 is built from 13 residues. In germline, CDR1 is GTSNPN, CDR2 SVGIG (reference sequence). CDR3 sequence: CAWSAQRGNEQFF. CDR3 DNA: TGTGCCTGGAGTGCGCAACGGGGCAATGAGCAGTTCTTC.

CDR3 sequence (DNA): TGCGCCAGCAGCTTGGAACCCCCGTCTAGATTCTACACCTTC. Translating gives CASSLEPPSRFYTF. This chain uses TRBV5-1 with TRBJ1-2; D is undetermined. The ends were cut back, 0 bases at V and 10 bases at J, with 16 bases in the middle. The CDR3 has 14 amino acids. Germline CDR1 and CDR2: SGHRS and YFSETQ.

CDR3 in DNA: TGTGCCAGCAGGCCAGGGGGCCCGAACACCGGGGAGCTGTTTTTT. Translation gives CASRPGGPNTGELFF. The chain carries TRBV6-5 and TRBJ2-2; 8 bases map to TRBD1. V dropped 6 bases and J dropped 0; count of bases not matched to a gene: 3. The CDR3 loop spans 15 amino acids. Germline CDR1 reads MNHEY; CDR2 reads SVGAGI.

The chain joins TRBV6-5 to TRBJ2-3; 12 positions match TRBD1. Unmatched junction bases numbered 5, after V lost 6 bases and J lost 7 bases. The germline CDR1 and CDR2 sequences are MNHEY and SVGAGI. The CDR3 has 14 residues. CDR3 in amino acids: CASSRDRGLYTQYF. CDR3 nucleotide sequence: TGTGCCAGCAGCCGGGACAGGGGGCTTTATACGCAGTATTTT.